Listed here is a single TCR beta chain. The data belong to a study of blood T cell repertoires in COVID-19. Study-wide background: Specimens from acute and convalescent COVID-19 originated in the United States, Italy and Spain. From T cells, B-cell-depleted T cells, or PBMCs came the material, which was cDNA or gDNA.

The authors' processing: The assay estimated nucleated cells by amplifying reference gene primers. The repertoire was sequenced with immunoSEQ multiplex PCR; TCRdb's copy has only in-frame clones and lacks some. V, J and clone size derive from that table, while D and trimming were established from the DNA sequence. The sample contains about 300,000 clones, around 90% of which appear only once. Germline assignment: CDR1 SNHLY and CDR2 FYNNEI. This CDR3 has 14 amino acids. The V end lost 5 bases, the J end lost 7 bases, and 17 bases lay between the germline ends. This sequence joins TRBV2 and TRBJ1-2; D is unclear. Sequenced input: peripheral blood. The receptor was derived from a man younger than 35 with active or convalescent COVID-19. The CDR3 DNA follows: TGTGCCAGCAGTACCCTGACGGGGAGGTTTGGCTACACCTTC. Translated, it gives CASSTLTGRFGYTF.